This T cell receptor beta chain was identified in a study of graft-versus-host responses after intestinal transplantation. Using immunoSEQ multiplex PCR, the repertoire was profiled, and TCRdb retains in-frame clones only, with some absent. The sample records some 86,000 clones, around 89% being singletons. Study-wide points: Ileal or blood samples showed some GvH clones first, and such clones were also found in recipient marrow. Early post-transplant HvG declines showed an association with peak circulating GvH clone levels. Where graft-donor T cell macrochimerism was present, patients had high graft-versus-host to host-versus-graft clonal ratios in allografts.

Germline lookup yields CDR1 MNHEY and CDR2 SMNVEV (reference sequence). The J segment lost 4 bases and the V segment lost 7 bases, leaving 5 bases of the junction unmatched. The CDR3 contains 15 residues. Only one count was recorded for this clone. Its antigen is unknown. The sample was unstimulated CD4+ T cells sorted from spleen or lymph node cells, taken before transplant. This TCR derives from a human donor who was the organ donor for an intestinal transplant. V gene TRBV27 combines with J gene TRBJ2-3; 13 bases are a match to TRBD2. The CDR3 loop reads CASTRLAGGPDTQYF. CDR3 coding DNA: TGTGCCAGCACCCGACTAGCGGGAGGCCCAGATACGCAGTATTTT.